This T cell receptor beta chain was identified during a study of Ad26.COV2.S vaccination and SARS-CoV-2 variants. From germline, CDR1 is ENHRY and CDR2 SYGVKD. Trimming stripped 2 bases from V and 4 bases from J, with 15 bases between. The CDR3 has 17 residues. The treatment: around 19 received Ad26.COV2.S at low or high dose, single or two shots; roughly five received placebo; per-sample allocation not given. Collection of the samples took place on day 63 after the first injection of vaccine or placebo. An Ad26 vector expressing Wuhan-strain SARS-CoV-2 spike served as the vaccine. Method: immunoSEQ multiplex PCR; TCRdb's copy keeps in-frame clones and lacks some. The table includes 300,000 to 500,000 clones, roughly nine tenths detected once.

V is TRBV10-3 and J is TRBJ2-6; D perhaps matches TRBD2 (7 bases). Sequenced here: peripheral blood, sampled in a trial of Ad26.COV2.S vaccine versus placebo. The clonotype originates from a person between 18 and 60 years old who received the Ad26.COV2.S COVID-19 vaccine or a placebo. The CDR3 region is CAISEPIGGPGANVLTF. CDR3 DNA: TGTGCCATCAGTGAGCCAATCGGGGGGCCAGGGGCCAACGTCCTGACTTTC.